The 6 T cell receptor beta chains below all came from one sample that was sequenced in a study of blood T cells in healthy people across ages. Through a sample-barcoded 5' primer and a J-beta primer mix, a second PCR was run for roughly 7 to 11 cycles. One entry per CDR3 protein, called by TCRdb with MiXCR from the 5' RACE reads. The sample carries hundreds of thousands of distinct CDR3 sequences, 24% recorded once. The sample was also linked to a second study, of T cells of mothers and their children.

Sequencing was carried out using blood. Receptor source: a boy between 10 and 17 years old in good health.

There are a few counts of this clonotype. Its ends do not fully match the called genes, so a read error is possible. CDR3 region: CASSLDRVHEQYF. The CDR3 DNA follows: TGTGCCAGCAGCTTAGACAGGGTACACGAGCAGTACTTC. The chain recombines TRBV12-3 or TRBV12-4 with TRBJ2-7; 7 bases align to TRBD1. The CDR3 extends over 13 amino acids.

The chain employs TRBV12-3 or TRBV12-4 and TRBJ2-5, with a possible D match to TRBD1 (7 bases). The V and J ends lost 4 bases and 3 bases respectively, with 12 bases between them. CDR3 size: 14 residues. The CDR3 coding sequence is TGTGCCAGCAGTTGGAGGGGGCGCGAAGAGACCCAGTACTTC. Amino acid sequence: CASSWRGREETQYF.

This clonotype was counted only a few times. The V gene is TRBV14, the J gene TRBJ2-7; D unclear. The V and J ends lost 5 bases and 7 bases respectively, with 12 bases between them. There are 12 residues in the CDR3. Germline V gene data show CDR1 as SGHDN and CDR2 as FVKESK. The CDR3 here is CASSKGLREQYF. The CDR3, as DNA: TGTGCCAGCAGCAAGGGCTTGAGAGAGCAGTACTTC.

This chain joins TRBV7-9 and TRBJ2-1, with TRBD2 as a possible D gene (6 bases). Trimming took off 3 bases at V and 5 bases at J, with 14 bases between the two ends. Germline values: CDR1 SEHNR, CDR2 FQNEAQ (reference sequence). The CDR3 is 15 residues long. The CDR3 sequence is CASSLAGRRDNEQFF. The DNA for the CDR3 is TGTGCCAGCAGCTTGGCGGGGAGGAGGGACAATGAGCAGTTCTTC.

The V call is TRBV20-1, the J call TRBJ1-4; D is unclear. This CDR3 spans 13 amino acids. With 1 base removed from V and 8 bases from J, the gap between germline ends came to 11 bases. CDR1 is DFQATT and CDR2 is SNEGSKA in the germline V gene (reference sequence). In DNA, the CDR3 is TGCAGTGCTAGAGGCATGTTTGGGGAAAAACTGTTTTTT. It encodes CSARGMFGEKLFF.

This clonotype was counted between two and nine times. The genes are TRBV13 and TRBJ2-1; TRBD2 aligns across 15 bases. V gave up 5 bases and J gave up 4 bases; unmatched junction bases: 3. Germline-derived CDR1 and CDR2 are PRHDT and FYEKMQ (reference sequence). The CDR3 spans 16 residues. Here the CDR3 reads CASSHGLAGGYNEQFF. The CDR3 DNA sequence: TGTGCCAGCAGCCACGGACTAGCGGGAGGGTACAATGAGCAGTTCTTC.